This TCR beta chain stems from a study of T cells in Graves' hyperthyroidism and ophthalmopathy. Blood dates from first hyperthyroidism diagnosis, before any ophthalmopathy symptoms. Amplified regions were TCR beta CDR3 sequences from RNA transcripts. The HTBI primer set was used in a first-round RT-PCR of the TCR CDR3. TCRdb analysed the multiplex PCR reads with MiXCR anew, one entry per CDR3 protein. The data hold under 300,000 distinct CDR3 sequences, with less than 15% observed a single time. The sample holds many counts of this clonotype. Germline V lookup: CDR1 DFQATT, CDR2 SNEGSKA (reference sequence). Trimming cost V 6 bases and J 0 bases, with 15 bases left between them. The CDR3 loop spans 15 amino acids.

This clonotype originated in a woman aged 25 to 45 with Graves' hyperthyroidism that later progressed to Graves' ophthalmopathy. The rearrangement links TRBV20-1 to TRBJ1-5, with D possibly TRBD1 on 6 matching bases. Sequencing was done on a sample of blood. CDR3 sequence (DNA): TGCAGTGCCAGGGACATCCTGGATAGCAATCAGCCCCAGCATTTT. This gives the protein CSARDILDSNQPQHF.